These 21 T cell receptor beta chains came from one sample sequenced in a study of blood T cell repertoires in COVID-19. The assay was immunoSEQ multiplex PCR, and TCRdb's table has in-frame clones only and misses some. The data contain approximately 110,000 clones, about 90% of them singletons. Sequencing was done on a sample of peripheral blood. The receptors derive from a woman aged 45 to 65 with active or convalescent COVID-19.

The CDR3 DNA sequence: TGTGCCAGCAGTCCACTTACAGGGGTGGGTGAAGCTTTCTTT. Protein sequence: CASSPLTGVGEAFF. The chain has TRBV3-1 (or the pseudogene TRBV3-2) and TRBJ1-1; TRBD1 agrees at 7 bases. Germline lookup yields CDR1 LGHDT and CDR2 YNNKEL (reference sequence). Trimming at V came to 6 bases and at J to 7 bases, leaving 11 bases not matched to a gene. The CDR3 totals 14 residues.

The rearrangement uses TRBV6-5 and TRBJ1-1, with 7 bases fitting TRBD1. The germline CDR1 and CDR2 sequences are MNHEY and SVGAGI. This CDR3 contains 13 residues. Trimming took 8 bases from V and 3 from J; bases not matched to a gene: 6. In nucleotides, the CDR3 is TGTGCCAGCTTTAAGGACAGGTACACTGAAGCTTTCTTT. The encoded protein is CASFKDRYTEAFF.

The CDR3 DNA follows: TGTGCCAGCAGTTCACTCTCTCAGCCCCAGCATTTT. Amino acids: CASSSLSQPQHF. V and J are TRBV28 and TRBJ1-5; D is unresolved. This CDR3 region has 12 residues. CDR1 is MDHEN, CDR2 SYDVKM, per germline. The V and J ends lost 4 bases and 6 bases respectively, with 7 bases between them.

This clone occurred once. The chain employs TRBV4-2 and TRBJ2-7; perhaps TRBD2 as D (5 bases). In germline, CDR1 is LGHNA, CDR2 YNFKEQ. This CDR3 comprises 18 residues. With 1 base removed from V and 6 bases from J, the gap between germline ends came to 25 bases. The CDR3 region is CASSQGGAQPDPGSEQYF. For the CDR3, the DNA is TGTGCCAGCAGCCAAGGGGGAGCGCAACCAGACCCGGGGAGCGAGCAGTACTTC.

The chain employs TRBV4-1 and TRBJ2-7; a weak D match, TRBD1 (5 bases). In germline, CDR1 is MGHRA, CDR2 YSYEKL. CDR3 length: 14 residues. Trimming shortened V by 6 bases and J by 6 bases, and 18 bases separated the two germline ends. In DNA form, the CDR3 reads TGCGCCAGCAGTACCCAACCGAGGACATCCGAGCAGTACTTC. Translated, it gives CASSTQPRTSEQYF.

This rearrangement joins TRBV5-1 to TRBJ1-1, with D tentatively TRBD1 (6 bases). Between the trimmed V and J ends, which lost 4 bases and 2 bases, there was a span of 12 bases. This CDR3 has 14 residues. Germline CDR1 is SGHRS and CDR2 is YFSETQ. CDR3 protein: CASSPRTVNTEAFF. The CDR3 coding sequence is TGCGCCAGCAGCCCCCGGACAGTTAACACTGAAGCTTTCTTT.

The chain couples TRBV19 to TRBJ2-7; 10 bases fit TRBD1. The V and J ends lost 6 bases and 5 bases, in that order; junction bases with no gene match: 10. Germline lookup yields CDR1 LNHDA and CDR2 SQIVND (reference sequence). This CDR3 spans 15 amino acids. CDR3 bases: TGTGCCAGTAGCCCCAGGGGGACAGGGGCCCACGAGCAGTACTTC. Its protein is CASSPRGTGAHEQYF.

As DNA, the CDR3 is TGTGCCAGCAGCGGCGGCGGGGGGAACTCCTACAATGAGCAGTTCTTC. It yields the protein CASSGGGGNSYNEQFF. The chain links TRBV9 to TRBJ2-1; 8 bases fit TRBD2. Germline CDR1 and CDR2: SGDLS and YYNGEE. The CDR3 is 16 amino acids. V shed 3 bases and J 0 bases; nucleotides not matched to a gene: 5. Full variable domain (missing parts from reference TRBV9 and TRBJ2-1): DSGVTQTPKHLITATGQRVTLRCSPRSGDLSVYWYQQSLDQGLQFLIQYYNGEERAKGNILERFSAQQFPDLHSELNLSSLELGDSALYFCASSGGGGNSYNEQFFGPGTRLTVL.

The rearrangement uses TRBV14 and TRBJ2-1, with TRBD2 identical over 13 bases. Germline V gene data show CDR1 as SGHDN and CDR2 as FVKESK. Losses at the gene ends were 1 base for V and 3 bases for J; bases not matched to a gene: 6. The CDR3 consists of 18 residues. The CDR3 sequence is CASSQVIGLAGVYNEQFF. The CDR3 nucleotides read TGTGCCAGCAGCCAAGTCATCGGACTAGCGGGAGTCTACAATGAGCAGTTCTTC.

This clone was recorded a few times. The genes are TRBV9 and TRBJ2-2, with 7 bases that match TRBD1. The J segment lost 4 bases and the V segment lost 0 bases, leaving 3 bases of the junction unmatched. The germline V gene encodes CDR1 SGDLS and CDR2 YYNGEE. The CDR3 runs 15 residues. The CDR3: CASSVGDSLTGELFF. CDR3 in DNA: TGTGCCAGCAGCGTAGGGGACAGCCTCACCGGGGAGCTGTTTTTT.

The chain links TRBV5-1 to TRBJ2-3; D perhaps matches TRBD2 (6 bases). Germline V gene sequence: CDR1 SGHRS, CDR2 YFSETQ. The CDR3 length is 15 residues. V gave up 4 bases and J gave up 6 bases, with 18 bases separating them. CDR3 loop: CASSLGTGGLDTQYF. The DNA of the CDR3 is TGCGCCAGCAGCCTGGGGACTGGAGGTCTGGATACGCAGTATTTT.

The CDR3 DNA follows: TGTGCCAGCGGGGGGGGTGAGCAGTACTTC. Encoded protein: CASGGGEQYF. The chain employs TRBV7-9 and TRBJ2-7; 7 nucleotides agree with TRBD2. This CDR3 region has 10 residues. The J segment lost 7 bases and the V segment lost 8 bases, leaving 2 bases of the junction unmatched. The germline CDR1 and CDR2 sequences are SEHNR and FQNEAQ (reference sequence).

The chain joins TRBV2 to TRBJ1-5; the D gene is possibly TRBD1 (6 bases). The CDR3 contains 15 residues. Germline V lookup: CDR1 SNHLY, CDR2 FYNNEI. The germline V and J ends were trimmed by 2 bases and 4 bases, with 12 bases remaining between them. As DNA, the CDR3 is TGTGCCAGCAGTGAAAGGGAACAGGGTAATCAGCCCCAGCATTTT. Its protein is CASSEREQGNQPQHF.

The chain joins TRBV27 to TRBJ2-1, with TRBD2 as a possible D gene (6 bases). Trimming took 3 bases from V and 1 from J, leaving 13 bases between them. The CDR3 extends over 16 amino acids. Germline V gives CDR1 MNHEY, CDR2 SMNVEV (reference sequence). CDR3 nucleotides: TGTGCCAGCAGTTTCTTACGGAGGGGATCCTACAATGAGCAGTTCTTC. It specifies CASSFLRRGSYNEQFF.

The chain combines TRBV11-2 with TRBJ2-1; D is uncertain. CDR1 is SGHAT, CDR2 FQNNGV, per germline. The CDR3 sequence is 12 residues long. V was shortened by 2 bases and J by 9 bases, with 8 bases between the two germline ends. CDR3 sequence (DNA): TGTGCCAGCAGCTTACGAGTACCTGAGCAGTTCTTC. Its translation is CASSLRVPEQFF.

The chain employs TRBV19 and TRBJ2-5, with D perhaps TRBD2 (6 bases). Germline-derived CDR1 and CDR2 are LNHDA and SQIVND (reference sequence). CDR3 length: 15 residues. Trimming stripped 10 bases from V and 2 bases from J, with 20 bases between. The CDR3 here is CATRPNGGAQETQYF. The CDR3 nucleotides read TGTGCCACCCGACCGAACGGGGGAGCGCAAGAGACCCAGTACTTC.

The chain employs TRBV11-2 and TRBJ2-1, with 10 bases matching TRBD2. Per germline, CDR1 SGHAT and CDR2 FQNNGV. CDR3 length: 17 residues. V shed 4 bases, J shed 10 bases, and the junction held 16 bases outside the gene matches. The CDR3 reads CASSSLQGRLAGVEQFF. The CDR3 coding sequence is TGTGCCAGCAGCTCACTTCAGGGGCGGCTAGCGGGAGTCGAGCAGTTCTTC.

The V and J genes are TRBV2 and TRBJ1-5; the match to TRBD1 covers 10 bases. J was trimmed by 3 bases and V by 3 bases; bases with no gene match: 8. CDR3 length equals 17 residues. Germline assignment: CDR1 SNHLY and CDR2 FYNNEI. The chain's CDR3 is CASSDPGTGDINQPQHF. CDR3 DNA: TGTGCCAGCAGTGACCCCGGGACAGGGGATATCAATCAGCCCCAGCATTTT.

The chain has TRBV5-1 and TRBJ1-2; tentative D call: TRBD1 (5 bases). CDR3 length equals 16 residues. Trimming stripped 0 bases from V and 3 bases from J, with 15 bases between. Germline lookup yields CDR1 SGHRS and CDR2 YFSETQ. CDR3 sequence reads: CASSLDSGGAYYGYTF. CDR3 bases: TGCGCCAGCAGCTTGGATAGTGGCGGGGCTTACTATGGCTACACCTTC.

This chain uses TRBV9 with TRBJ1-1; maybe TRBD1 (6 bases). The V end lost 4 bases, the J end lost 4 bases, and 20 bases lay between the germline ends. This CDR3 spans 16 amino acids. Germline V lookup: CDR1 SGDLS, CDR2 YYNGEE. DNA for the CDR3: TGTGCCAGCAGCACGCTACAGGGATGGTCGGCCACTGAAGCTTTCTTT. Translation gives CASSTLQGWSATEAFF.

The chain links TRBV7-8 to TRBJ1-5, with D unclear. V dropped 3 bases and J dropped 0 bases, with 12 bases sitting between them. The CDR3 runs to 16 residues. In germline, CDR1 is SGHVS, CDR2 FQNEAQ. The chain's CDR3 is CASSLRPRYSNQPQHF. The DNA of the CDR3 is TGTGCCAGCAGCTTGAGGCCGAGATATAGCAATCAGCCCCAGCATTTT.